A single sample gave rise to the 13 T cell receptor beta chains below, sequenced in a study of T cell responses to AZD1222 COVID-19 vaccine (TCRdb year 2021). The meaning of the sample's time point label: baseline before first vaccination. Library creation used the immunoSEQ multiplex PCR assay. TCRdb re-hosts the immuneACCESS table, in-frame sequences only. Its copies lack some clones; in the studies checked, an unresolved V gene accounts for under half of them, and the cause for the rest is not known. The sample data list 95,000 to 150,000 clones, and less than 90% of these were observed just once. The ten largest make up 2.4% of the sample. The sample consisted of peripheral blood, taken on day 0 of AZD1222 vaccination. These receptors came from an adult in good health.

The chain carries TRBV28 and TRBJ1-5; perhaps TRBD1 as D (6 bases). V dropped 5 bases and J dropped 0 bases, with 14 bases sitting between them. The CDR3 sequence is 16 residues long. Germline V gene sequence: CDR1 MDHEN, CDR2 SYDVKM. CDR3 DNA: TGTGCCAGCAGTCTTCAGGGGCCCTCTAGCAATCAGCCCCAGCATTTT. This encodes CASSLQGPSSNQPQHF.

The gene calls are TRBV2 and TRBJ2-1, with D perhaps TRBD2 (6 bases). The V end lost 8 bases, the J end lost 2 bases, and 13 bases lay between the germline ends. CDR1 and CDR2 from the germline V gene are SNHLY and FYNNEI. The CDR3 loop spans 14 amino acids. The CDR3 loop is CASLGLQAYNEQFF. CDR3 sequence (DNA): TGTGCCAGCCTGGGACTCCAGGCCTACAATGAGCAGTTCTTC.

The chain joins TRBV5-4 to TRBJ2-2; 8 bases match TRBD1. Germline-derived CDR1 and CDR2 are SGHNT and YYREEE (reference sequence). With V trimmed by 0 bases and J by 8 bases, 3 bases remained unmatched. CDR3 size: 14 residues. CDR3 region: CASSLGQGWGELFF. The CDR3 DNA follows: TGTGCCAGCAGCTTGGGACAGGGGTGGGGGGAGCTGTTTTTT.

The chain recombines TRBV20-1 with TRBJ1-3, with TRBD1 identical over 7 bases. CDR3 length: 15 amino acids. V lost 4 bases to trimming and J lost 2 bases; unmatched junction nucleotides: 8. CDR1 DFQATT and CDR2 SNEGSKA come from the germline V gene (reference sequence). CDR3 region: CSAIDRTGPGNTIYF. The CDR3 DNA follows: TGCAGTGCTATTGACAGGACAGGACCTGGAAACACCATATATTTT.

The chain links TRBV19 to TRBJ1-1; D is unresolved. CDR1 and CDR2 from the germline V gene are LNHDA and SQIVND (reference sequence). V lost 4 bases to trimming and J lost 7 bases, with 13 bases between them. CDR3 length: 13 residues. CDR3 sequence (DNA): TGTGCCAGTAGTACCGTGGCGGGCCTTGAAGCTTTCTTT. Protein: CASSTVAGLEAFF.

In its sample, this clone was seen once. V is TRBV5-1 and J is TRBJ2-5, with D unclear. In germline, CDR1 is SGHRS, CDR2 YFSETQ. Trimming took 0 bases from V and 5 from J, leaving 8 bases between them. The CDR3 has 13 amino acids. CDR3 sequence (DNA): TGCGCCAGCAGCTTGGGGACCCGGGAGACCCAGTACTTC. Protein sequence: CASSLGTRETQYF.

J is TRBJ2-2 and V is TRBV27; tentatively, D is TRBD2 (5 bases). The V end was cut by 5 bases, the J end by 5 bases, with 15 bases between. This CDR3 has 15 residues. CDR1 is MNHEY and CDR2 is SMNVEV in the germline V gene (reference sequence). CDR3 nucleotide sequence: TGTGCCAGCAGTCTATACCCCTCGGGGACCGGGGAGCTGTTTTTT. Its translation: CASSLYPSGTGELFF.

The chain couples TRBV2 to TRBJ1-5; the D gene is possibly TRBD1 (6 bases). Germline values: CDR1 SNHLY, CDR2 FYNNEI. V was clipped by 3 bases and J by 2 bases, with 11 bases between them. This CDR3 spans 15 amino acids. CDR3 DNA sequence: TGTGCCAGCAGTGATACAGGGAGAGGCAATCAGCCCCAGCATTTT. Its translation is CASSDTGRGNQPQHF. The whole variable domain, remainder taken from reference TRBV2 and TRBJ1-5, is EPEVTQTPSHQVTQMGQEVILRCVPISNHLYFYWYRQILGQKVEFLVSFYNNEISEKSEIFDDQFSVERPDGSNFTLKIRSTKLEDSAMYFCASSDTGRGNQPQHFGDGTRLSIL.

This CDR3 reads CASSPSRRDSPLHF. Written as DNA, the CDR3 is TGTGCCAGCAGCCCCAGCCGTCGAGATTCACCCCTCCACTTT. This chain links TRBV6-5 with TRBJ1-6; the D is unclear. In germline, CDR1 is MNHEY, CDR2 SVGAGI. V was clipped by 6 bases and J by 8 bases, with 14 bases between them. There are 14 residues in the CDR3.

This chain connects TRBV19 to TRBJ2-5; a weak D match, TRBD2 (6 bases). Trimming took 3 bases from V and 1 from J, leaving 12 bases between them. Germline V gene data show CDR1 as LNHDA and CDR2 as SQIVND (reference sequence). There are 15 residues in the CDR3. CDR3 loop: CASSIGGMGQETQYF. In nucleotides, the CDR3 is TGTGCCAGTAGTATTGGCGGGATGGGCCAAGAGACCCAGTACTTC.

This chain joins TRBV19 and TRBJ1-3; tentative D call: TRBD1 (5 bases). The germline CDR1 and CDR2 sequences are LNHDA and SQIVND (reference sequence). Trimming cost V 5 bases and J 8 bases, with 16 bases left between them. The CDR3 length is 14 residues. CDR3 DNA: TGTGCCAGTAGTCGACGACAGTCGATAGACACCATATATTTT. Translation: CASSRRQSIDTIYF. Full variable domain (outside the CDR3, taken from reference TRBV19 and TRBJ1-3): DGGITQSPKYLFRKEGQNVTLSCEQNLNHDAMYWYRQDPGQGLRLIYYSQIVNDFQKGDIAEGYSVSREKKESFPLTVTSAQKNPTAFYLCASSRRQSIDTIYFGEGSWLTVV.

CDR3 region: CASSAIQGPDYGYTF. The CDR3 coding sequence is TGCGCCAGCAGCGCGATCCAGGGGCCGGACTATGGCTACACCTTC. The rearrangement joins TRBV5-1 to TRBJ1-2; possible D gene TRBD1, 6 bases. V was cut by 4 bases and J by 3 bases, with 16 bases left in between. Looked up from germline, CDR1 is SGHRS and CDR2 is YFSETQ. The CDR3 totals 15 residues.

The CDR3 nucleotides read TGTGCCAGCAGCCGCACGTTACAAGGAGAGACCCAGTACTTC. This encodes CASSRTLQGETQYF. This sequence joins TRBV7-9 and TRBJ2-5; D unresolved. V shed 5 bases and J shed 4 bases, with 14 bases lying between them. Germline loops: CDR1 SEHNR, CDR2 FQNEAQ (reference sequence). The CDR3 extends over 14 amino acids.